Sequencing of this T cell receptor (beta chain) was carried out in a study of shared clonotypes between healthy human individuals. The assay was immunoSEQ multiplex PCR, and TCRdb's table has in-frame clones only and misses some. The sample has a few hundred thousand clones, approximately 70% seen once. V shed 5 bases, J shed 8 bases, and the junction held 16 bases outside the gene matches. The CDR3 sequence is 16 residues long. Germline CDR1 and CDR2: MNHEY and SMNVEV (reference sequence). This receptor was taken from a man under 40 in good health. The rearrangement links TRBV27 to TRBJ1-1; 8 positions match TRBD1. The sequencing input was memory CD4+ T cells sorted from blood. Subset of the sample: CD45RA-negative fraction. The CDR3 coding sequence is TGTGCCAGCAGTACCCGACAGGGGACGAGAACCCTAGAAGCTTTCTTT. Translation: CASSTRQGTRTLEAFF.